What follows are 27 T cell receptor beta chains derived from one specimen sequenced in a study of regulatory T cells in long-lasting Graves disease. Arm-PCR of CDR3 regions with iRepertoire HTBI primers generated TCR beta libraries. One entry per CDR3 protein, called by TCRdb with MiXCR from the multiplex PCR reads. The sample has around 250,000 distinct CDR3 sequences; 20% to 25% are singletons. The sample's time point: newly diagnosed GD, antithyroid drugs for less than 3 months. Preparation of the TCR library used RNA extracted from PBMCs. The sequenced sample was peripheral blood mononuclear cells (PBMCs), obtained at new diagnosis, from a patient treated with antithyroid drugs. The receptors stem from a female donor with Graves disease.

This clonotype was found a few times. This chain joins TRBV24-1 and TRBJ2-1, with 12 bases fitting TRBD1. CDR1 is KGHDR, CDR2 SFDVKD, per germline. The CDR3 contains 14 residues. J was trimmed by 12 bases and V by 9 bases; bases with no gene match: 11. The CDR3 DNA reads as TGTGCCACCCAAGCCGGGACAGGGGGCCCGGGGCAGTTCTTC. Translating gives CATQAGTGGPGQFF.

This clonotype was picked up many times. The chain uses TRBV10-3 and TRBJ1-1; TRBD1 matches 8 bases. Germline CDR1 reads ENHRY; CDR2 reads SYGVKD. The CDR3 length is 14 residues. J was trimmed by 3 bases and V by 7 bases; bases with no gene match: 7. The CDR3 sequence is CAITGTGDDTEAFF. The CDR3 region has the DNA TGTGCCATCACTGGGACAGGAGATGACACTGAAGCTTTCTTT.

This clonotype was detected only a few times. This chain joins TRBV18 and TRBJ2-7; tentative D call: TRBD1 (6 bases). In germline, CDR1 is KGHSH, CDR2 LQKENI. The germline V and J ends were trimmed by 4 bases and 4 bases, with 17 bases remaining between them. The CDR3 spans 15 residues. CDR3 loop: CASSRKRTDLYEQYF. As DNA, the CDR3 is TGTGCCAGCTCACGAAAGAGGACAGATTTATACGAGCAGTACTTC. The full variable domain, completed using reference TRBV18 and TRBJ2-7, is NAGVMQNPRHLVRRRGQEARLRCSPMKGHSHVYWYRQLPEEGLKFMVYLQKENIIDESGMPKERFSAEFPKEGPSILRIQQVVRGDSAAYFCASSRKRTDLYEQYFGPGTRLTVT.

There are many counts of this clonotype. The chain carries TRBV11-3 and TRBJ2-3; 8 bases align to TRBD2. Trimming took 0 bases from V and 4 from J; bases not matched to a gene: 6. The germline gives CDR1 SGHNT, CDR2 YENEEA. This CDR3 has 16 amino acids. CDR3: CASSLEMAGGPDTQYF. DNA for the CDR3: TGTGCCAGCAGCTTAGAAATGGCGGGAGGTCCAGATACGCAGTATTTT.

Ten or more counts support this clonotype. The V and J genes are TRBV2 and TRBJ2-3; D remains unclear. Per germline, CDR1 SNHLY and CDR2 FYNNEI. V was shortened by 3 bases and J by 1 base, with 8 bases between the two germline ends. The CDR3 length is 14 residues. The chain's CDR3 is CASSEPTGTDTQYF. The CDR3 nucleotides are TGTGCCAGCAGTGAGCCTACTGGCACAGATACGCAGTATTTT.

Comments on this clonotype: This likely reflects a read error, since a far larger clone is one base away. The gene calls are TRBV12-3 or TRBV12-4 and TRBJ2-7, with D unresolved. V was shortened by 6 bases and J by 7 bases, with 19 bases between the two germline ends. The length of the CDR3 is 14 residues. The DNA for the CDR3 is TGTGCCAGCAGGAAGCAGAGCTCCTACAATGAGCAGTACTTC. It encodes CASRKQSSYNEQYF.

The sample holds many counts of this clonotype. The chain links TRBV4-3 to TRBJ1-2, with 7 positions matching TRBD1. CDR1 and CDR2 from the germline V gene are LGHNA and YSLEER. Trimming took 0 bases from V and 3 from J; bases not matched to a gene: 4. The CDR3 extends over 15 amino acids. The DNA of the CDR3 is TGCGCCAGCAGCCAAGATCGGGGACAGTACTATGGCTACACCTTC. This sequence encodes CASSQDRGQYYGYTF.

In regard to this clonotype: A read error may be the cause here, since a much bigger clone is one base away. The V gene is TRBV6-5, the J gene TRBJ2-7; D perhaps matches TRBD1 (5 bases). This CDR3 is built from 14 residues. CDR1 is MNHEY, CDR2 SVGAGI, per germline. V lost 2 bases and J lost 3, with 11 bases in between. CDR3 loop: CASSYRARVYEQYF. The CDR3 DNA reads as TGTGCCAGCAGTTACCGAGCCAGGGTCTACGAGCAGTACTTC.

This clonotype was counted many times. The chain is built from TRBV10-3 and TRBJ2-7; D gene uncertain. The V gene's germline CDR1 is ENHRY and CDR2 SYGVKD. Trimming took 0 bases from V and 0 from J, leaving 9 bases between them. CDR3 length equals 15 residues. CDR3 loop: CAISESSIFSYEQYF. For the CDR3, the DNA is TGTGCCATCAGTGAGTCTTCCATTTTCTCCTACGAGCAGTACTTC.

This clonotype was counted many times. The chain employs TRBV7-2 and TRBJ2-5; tentatively, D is TRBD1 (6 bases). CDR1 is SGHTA, CDR2 FQGNSA, per germline. The CDR3 runs to 14 residues. V was shortened by 4 bases and J by 4 bases, with 13 bases between the two germline ends. As DNA, the CDR3 is TGTGCCAGCAGCTCAGACCCCAGGGGAGAGACCCAGTACTTC. Translation gives CASSSDPRGETQYF. Supplemented by reference TRBV7-2 and TRBJ2-5, the full variable domain reads GAGVSQSPSNKVTEKGKDVELRCDPISGHTALYWYRQSLGQGLEFLIYFQGNSAPDKSGLPSDRFSAERTGGSVSTLTIQRTQQEDSAVYLCASSSDPRGETQYFGPGTRLLVL.

This chain links TRBV20-1 with TRBJ2-1; TRBD2 agrees at 13 bases. From germline, CDR1 is DFQATT and CDR2 SNEGSKA (reference sequence). The junction had 14 bases not matched to a gene; V was cut back by 7 bases and J by 8 bases. CDR3 length equals 16 residues. CDR3 in amino acids: CSVLPGLAGHGHEQFF. The CDR3 DNA reads as TGCAGTGTTTTACCGGGACTAGCGGGACACGGACATGAGCAGTTCTTC.

This clonotype was counted at least ten times. The genes are TRBV12-3 or TRBV12-4 and TRBJ2-5; 12 positions match TRBD2. This CDR3 is built from 19 residues. The trim removed 3 bases at V and 1 base at J, leaving 12 bases unmatched. CDR3 nucleotide sequence: TGTGCCAGCAGTTTCCGGACTAGCGGGAAACCCCAGGGCCAAGAGACCCAGTACTTC. This sequence encodes CASSFRTSGKPQGQETQYF.

V gene TRBV12-3 or TRBV12-4 combines with J gene TRBJ1-1; D not resolved. The V and J ends lost 6 bases and 1 base respectively, with 9 bases between them. CDR3 length equals 13 residues. The CDR3 DNA is TGTGCCAGCAGAGAGACGGGGAACACTGAAGCTTTCTTT. Amino acids: CASRETGNTEAFF.

This chain connects TRBV6-2 or TRBV6-3 to TRBJ2-5; D might be TRBD2 (6 bases). Germline CDR1 MNHEY, CDR2 SVGEGT. Deletions cut 5 bases from V and 9 bases from J, with 22 bases between. CDR3 size: 15 residues. The CDR3 loop reads CASSGERVGSEAQYF. The DNA of the CDR3 is TGTGCCAGCAGTGGGGAGCGGGTGGGCTCGGAGGCCCAGTACTTC.

This clonotype was recorded at least ten times. Here the CDR3 reads CASSPLSGRPINEQFF. The DNA of the CDR3 is TGTGCCAGCAGCCCCCTGAGCGGGAGGCCCATCAATGAGCAGTTCTTC. The gene calls are TRBV14 and TRBJ2-1; 9 bases match TRBD2. The CDR3 totals 16 residues. J gave up 6 bases and V 4 bases, and 10 bases lay outside the gene matches. Germline V gives CDR1 SGHDN, CDR2 FVKESK.

This clonotype was counted at least ten times. This chain joins TRBV5-1 and TRBJ2-7, with D perhaps matching TRBD1 (6 bases). Looked up from germline, CDR1 is SGHRS and CDR2 is YFSETQ. This CDR3 has 15 residues. Deletions cut 4 bases from V and 7 bases from J, with 21 bases between. CDR3 coding DNA: TGCGCCAGCAGCCCTTCTCAGACAGGTTCAGGGGAGCAGTACTTC. Protein product: CASSPSQTGSGEQYF.

The table lists this clonotype with many counts. The CDR3 nucleotides are TGTGCCAGCAGCTCACCGGGGGGGCGGGAGTCGAATGAGCAGTTCTTC. This codes for CASSSPGGRESNEQFF. This rearrangement joins TRBV28 to TRBJ2-1; 8 positions match TRBD2. This CDR3 has 16 residues. The germline CDR1 and CDR2 sequences are MDHEN and SYDVKM. V lost 6 bases to trimming and J lost 7 bases; unmatched junction nucleotides: 14.

This clonotype was detected many times. The rearrangement links TRBV11-2 to TRBJ1-5; D ambiguous. The V end lost 6 bases, the J end lost 6 bases, and 12 bases lay between the germline ends. Germline CDR1 and CDR2: SGHAT and FQNNGV. The CDR3 consists of 13 residues. CDR3 loop: CASRQQPSQPQHF. The CDR3 DNA follows: TGTGCCAGCAGACAACAGCCGAGTCAGCCCCAGCATTTT.

About this clonotype: A far larger clone is one base from this, pointing to a likely read error. The V and J genes are TRBV7-2 and TRBJ2-5, with D possibly being TRBD1 (6 bases). Germline-derived CDR1 and CDR2 are SGHTA and FQGNSA. This CDR3 contains 13 residues. The CDR3 nucleotides are TGTGCCAGCAGCCGGGACATCCAAGAGACCCGGTACTTC. Translating it yields CASSRDIQETRYF.

This rearrangement joins TRBV6-1 to TRBJ2-2, with a possible D match to TRBD1 (6 bases). Trimming cost V 4 bases and J 4 bases, with 10 bases left between them. CDR3 length: 14 residues. CDR1 and CDR2 (germline): MNHNS, SASEGT. CDR3 DNA: TGTGCCAGCAGTGTACAGGGTTTCACCGGGGAGCTGTTTTTT. It specifies CASSVQGFTGELFF.

This clonotype showed up many times. The CDR3 loop reads CASSFKRLGASTGELFF. Here the CDR3 DNA reads TGTGCCAGCAGCTTTAAGCGTCTCGGGGCCAGCACCGGGGAGCTGTTTTTT. This chain joins TRBV11-2 and TRBJ2-2, with D possibly called TRBD1 or TRBD2 (5 bases each). Deletions cut 3 bases from V and 4 bases from J, with 18 bases between. From germline, CDR1 is SGHAT and CDR2 FQNNGV. The CDR3 covers 17 residues.

This clonotype was counted ten times or more. The chain combines TRBV28 with TRBJ1-1, with a possible D match to TRBD1 (5 bases). The V end was cut by 9 bases, the J end by 6 bases, with 14 bases between. The V gene's germline CDR1 is MDHEN and CDR2 SYDVKM. CDR3 length equals 12 residues. The CDR3 DNA reads as TGTGCCAGTTGGGGGGTATACGCTGAAGCTTTCTTT. Translation: CASWGVYAEAFF.

As concerns this clonotype: This could be a read error, since a much larger clone is one nucleotide away. The rearrangement uses TRBV11-2 and TRBJ2-5; TRBD2 matches 7 bases. The V and J ends lost 5 bases and 3 bases, in that order; junction bases with no gene match: 0. Looked up from germline, CDR1 is SGHAT and CDR2 is FQNNGV. CDR3 length: 12 amino acids. CDR3: CASSGREETQYF. CDR3 DNA: TGTGCCAGCAGCGGGAGGGAAGAGACCCAGTACTTC.

The J gene is TRBJ1-5, the V gene TRBV7-2; no clear D. The CDR3 consists of 17 residues. With 2 bases removed from V and 0 bases from J, the gap between germline ends came to 14 bases. The germline V gene has CDR1 SGHTA and CDR2 FQGNSA. CDR3 in amino acids: CASSLIQENYSNQPQHF. Written as DNA, the CDR3 is TGTGCCAGCAGCTTAATTCAAGAGAACTATAGCAATCAGCCCCAGCATTTT.

This clonotype occurred many times. This chain joins TRBV30 and TRBJ2-1; D call uncertain. V was shortened by 8 bases and J by 0 bases, with 8 bases between the two germline ends. The CDR3 has 12 amino acids. CDR1 is GTSNPN and CDR2 is SVGIG in the germline V gene (reference sequence). CDR3: CALGLSYNEQFF. Written as DNA, the CDR3 is TGTGCCCTGGGTCTCTCCTACAATGAGCAGTTCTTC.

This clonotype turned up a few times. V gene TRBV19 combines with J gene TRBJ2-5; possibly TRBD1 or TRBD2 for D (6 bases each). V was cut by 3 bases and J by 0 bases, with 8 bases left in between. This CDR3 comprises 14 residues. CDR1 LNHDA and CDR2 SQIVND come from the germline V gene (reference sequence). CDR3 nucleotides: TGTGCCAGTAGTATGAGGGGGGACCAAGAGACCCAGTACTTC. This gives the protein CASSMRGDQETQYF.

The chain employs TRBV14 and TRBJ1-6; unclear D gene. The germline V and J ends were trimmed by 3 bases and 10 bases, with 16 bases remaining between them. The CDR3 totals 15 residues. CDR1 and CDR2 from the germline V gene are SGHDN and FVKESK. The CDR3 sequence: CASSHTEGRTSPLHF. The DNA for the CDR3 is TGTGCCAGCAGCCATACCGAAGGGCGGACCTCACCCCTCCACTTT. Using reference TRBV14 and TRBJ1-6 for the parts outside the CDR3, the full variable domain is EAGVTQFPSHSVIEKGQTVTLRCDPISGHDNLYWYRRVMGKEIKFLLHFVKESKQDESGMPNNRFLAERTGGTYSTLKVQPAELEDSGVYFCASSHTEGRTSPLHFGNGTRLTVT.